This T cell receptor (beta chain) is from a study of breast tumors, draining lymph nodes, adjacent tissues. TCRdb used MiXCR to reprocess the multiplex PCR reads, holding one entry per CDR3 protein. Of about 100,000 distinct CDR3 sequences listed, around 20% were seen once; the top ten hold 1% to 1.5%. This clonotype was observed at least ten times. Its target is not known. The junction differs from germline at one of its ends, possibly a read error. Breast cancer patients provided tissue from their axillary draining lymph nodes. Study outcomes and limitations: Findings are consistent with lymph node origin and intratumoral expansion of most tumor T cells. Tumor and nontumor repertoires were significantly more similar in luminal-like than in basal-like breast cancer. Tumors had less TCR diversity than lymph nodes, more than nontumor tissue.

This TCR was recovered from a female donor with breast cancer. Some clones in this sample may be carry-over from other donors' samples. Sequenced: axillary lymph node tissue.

The CDR3 DNA is TGCAGTGCCGAGCTGCGTAACTCCTACAAGCAGTACTTC. This translates into CSAELRNSYKQYF. V usage is TRBV20-1 and J usage is TRBJ2-7; D is undetermined. The CDR3 contains 13 residues. Germline V gene sequence: CDR1 DFQATT, CDR2 SNEGSKA (reference sequence).